These T cell receptor beta chains were read from a single sample in a study of early stage breast cancer tumors. Assay: immunoSEQ multiplex PCR; the TCRdb copy retains only in-frame clones and omits some. Among around 7,900 clones listed, approximately 66% were seen once. The specimen sequenced was breast tumor tissue. These receptors were collected from a person aged 70 to 80 with breast cancer. The CDR3 runs from the conserved cysteine through the conserved F or W. Fields, in order: J gene, clone size, V gene, D gene, CDR3 protein, CDR3 DNA. The D gene is left open where the match is weak. Some rows mark clone size as missing; the rest say once, few, many or name a class of expanded clone.

>TRBJ2-3|NA|TRBV7-3|TRBD2
CASSSASGKAQYF
TGTGCCAGCAGCTCCGCCAGCGGGAAAGCGCAGTATTTT
>TRBJ1-1|NA|TRBV11-2|NA
CASSLVMGQPNTEAFF
TGTGCCAGCAGCTTAGTTATGGGACAACCGAACACTGAAGCTTTCTTT
>TRBJ1-1|medium-sized|TRBV5-6|NA
CASSLWQGNTEAFF
TGTGCCAGCAGCTTGTGGCAGGGGAACACTGAAGCTTTCTTT
>TRBJ2-7|NA|TRBV5-1|TRBD2
CASSLAASGVSTEQYF
TGCGCCAGCAGCTTGGCGGCTAGCGGGGTATCAACCGAGCAGTACTTC
>TRBJ2-5|NA|TRBV28|TRBD2
CASHRSGGQETQYF
TGTGCCAGCCACCGGAGCGGGGGCCAAGAGACCCAGTACTTC
>TRBJ1-6|NA|TRBV9|NA
CASSVRQDNSPLHF
TGTGCCAGCAGCGTAAGACAGGATAATTCACCCCTCCACTTT
>TRBJ2-1|NA|TRBV6-5|TRBD1
CASRNTGGAYNEQFF
TGTGCCAGCAGGAATACAGGGGGTGCCTACAATGAGCAGTTCTTC
>TRBJ2-1|NA|TRBV7-9|NA
CASSFGQRAYNEQFF
TGTGCCAGCAGCTTCGGACAGCGAGCCTACAATGAGCAGTTCTTC
>TRBJ1-2|NA|TRBV25-1|NA
CASSESRGGPSGYTF
TGTGCCAGCAGTGAATCTCGGGGTGGCCCTTCTGGCTACACCTTC
>TRBJ1-1|NA|TRBV5-1|TRBD1
CASSLETGGSSGTEAFF
TGCGCCAGCAGCTTGGAGACAGGGGGCAGTTCGGGCACTGAAGCTTTCTTT
>TRBJ2-3|NA|TRBV7-3|NA
CASSRRTGTDTQYF
TGTGCCAGCAGCCGAAGAACAGGCACAGATACGCAGTATTTT
>TRBJ1-3|medium-sized|TRBV6-5|TRBD1
CASSPGTGRNTIYF
TGTGCCAGCAGTCCCGGGACAGGGCGCAACACCATATATTTT
>TRBJ2-6|NA|TRBV6-5|NA
CASSLSSSGANVLTF
TGTGCCAGCAGCCTGAGTTCCTCTGGGGCCAACGTCCTGACTTTC
>TRBJ2-3|NA|TRBV6-4|TRBD2
CASSEGSGGTDTQYF
TGTGCCAGCAGTGAGGGGAGCGGGGGCACAGATACGCAGTATTTT
>TRBJ1-1|NA|TRBV19|TRBD1
CASTPGVGTDTEAFF
TGTGCCAGTACCCCCGGGGTGGGGACAGACACTGAAGCTTTCTTT
>TRBJ2-3|once|TRBV30|NA
CAWSVLQGHTDTQYF
TGTGCCTGGAGTGTCCTACAGGGACATACAGATACGCAGTATTTT